The following is a T cell receptor (beta chain) sequence with its context. The antigen is unknown. TCRdb redid the calling of the reads with MiXCR, one entry per CDR3 protein. The sample includes fewer than 1,000,000 distinct CDR3 sequences, roughly a third of them seen just once. Trimming cost V 4 bases and J 3 bases, with 12 bases left between them. This CDR3 is built from 13 residues. From germline, CDR1 is SQVTM and CDR2 ANQGSEA. This record comes from a study of T cell repertoires in cytomegalovirus infection. Broader study findings: It was HLA-C-restricted CMV-specific TCR beta clonotypes that dominated the response ex vivo. Cumulative public TCR beta family frequency identified carriers of CMV plus the relevant HLA.

Sequencing was performed on cultured CD8+ T cells from PBMCs, taken from culture after CMV antigen stimulation. The sequence was collected from a human donor in good health (CMV status not recorded). Some clones in this sample may be carry-over from other donors' samples. This sequence joins TRBV29-1 and TRBJ1-2; D gene uncertain. As DNA, the CDR3 is TGCAGCGTTGCTGCGGGGAGCTACTATGGCTACACCTTC. This sequence encodes CSVAAGSYYGYTF.